This TCR beta chain stems from a study of blood T cell repertoires in COVID-19. Study at large: From the United States, Italy and Spain came samples of acute and convalescent COVID-19. The cDNA or gDNA used as material had been derived from T cells, B-cell-depleted T cells, or PBMCs.

Source study methods: Estimation of nucleated cell counts relied on the amplification of reference gene primers. Generated by immunoSEQ multiplex PCR, the TCRdb table keeps only in-frame clones and is missing some. V and J calls and clone size are as listed in that table; D and trimming were resolved from the DNA. The sample yields roughly 260,000 clones, about 85% seen once. Trimming at V came to 2 bases and at J to 4 bases, leaving 8 bases not matched to a gene. The CDR3 consists of 16 residues. Germline lookup yields CDR1 SGHDN and CDR2 FVKESK. This receptor was obtained from a man aged 55 to 69 who had recovered from COVID-19. The rearrangement joins TRBV14 to TRBJ1-1, with 9 bases lining up with TRBD1. The sequenced sample was peripheral blood. CDR3 residues: CASSQSTGGRGTEAFF. Here the CDR3 DNA reads TGTGCCAGCAGCCAATCCACAGGGGGCCGAGGCACTGAAGCTTTCTTT.